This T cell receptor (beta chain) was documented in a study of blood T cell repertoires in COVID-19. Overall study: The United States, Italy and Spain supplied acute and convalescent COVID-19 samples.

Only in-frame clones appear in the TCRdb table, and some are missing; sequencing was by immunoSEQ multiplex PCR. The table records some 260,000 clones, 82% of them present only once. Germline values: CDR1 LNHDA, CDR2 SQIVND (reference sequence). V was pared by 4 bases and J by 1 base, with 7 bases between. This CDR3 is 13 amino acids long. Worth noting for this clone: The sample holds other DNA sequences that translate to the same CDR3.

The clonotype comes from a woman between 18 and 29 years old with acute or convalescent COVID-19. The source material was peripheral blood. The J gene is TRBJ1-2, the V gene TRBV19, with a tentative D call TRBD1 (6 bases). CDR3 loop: CASSKQGNYGYTF. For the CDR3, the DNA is TGTGCCAGTAGTAAACAGGGTAACTATGGCTACACCTTC. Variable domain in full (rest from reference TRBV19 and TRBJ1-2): DGGITQSPKYLFRKEGQNVTLSCEQNLNHDAMYWYRQDPGQGLRLIYYSQIVNDFQKGDIAEGYSVSREKKESFPLTVTSAQKNPTAFYLCASSKQGNYGYTFGSGTRLTVV.